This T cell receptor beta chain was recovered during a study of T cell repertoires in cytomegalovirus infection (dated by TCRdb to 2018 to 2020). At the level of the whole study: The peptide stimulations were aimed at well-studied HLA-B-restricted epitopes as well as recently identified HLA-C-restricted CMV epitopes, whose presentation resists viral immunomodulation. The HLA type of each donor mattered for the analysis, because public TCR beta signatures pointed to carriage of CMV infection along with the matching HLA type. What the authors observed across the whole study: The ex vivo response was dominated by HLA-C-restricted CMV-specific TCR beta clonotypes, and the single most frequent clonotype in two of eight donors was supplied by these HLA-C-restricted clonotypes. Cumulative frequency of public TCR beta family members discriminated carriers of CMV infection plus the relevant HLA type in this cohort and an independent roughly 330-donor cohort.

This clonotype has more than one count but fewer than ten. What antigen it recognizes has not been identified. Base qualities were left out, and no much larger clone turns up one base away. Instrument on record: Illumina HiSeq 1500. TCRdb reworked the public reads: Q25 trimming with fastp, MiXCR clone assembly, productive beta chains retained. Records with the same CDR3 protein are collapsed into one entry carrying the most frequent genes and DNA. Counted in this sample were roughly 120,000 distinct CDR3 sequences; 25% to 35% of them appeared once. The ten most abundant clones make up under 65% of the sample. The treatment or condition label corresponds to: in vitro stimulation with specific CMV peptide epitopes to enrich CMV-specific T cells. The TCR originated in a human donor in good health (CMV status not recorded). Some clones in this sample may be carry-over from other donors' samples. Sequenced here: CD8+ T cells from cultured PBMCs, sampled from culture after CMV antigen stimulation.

CDR3 protein: CASSFRQGATNEKLFF. The DNA is TGTGCCAGCAGCTTTCGACAGGGGGCAACTAATGAAAAACTGTTTTTT. The rearrangement combines TRBV7-2 with TRBJ1-4; TRBD1 aligns with 9 central bases. From V the trimming removes 3 bases and from J it removes 0 bases, while the gene matches leave 2 bases of the junction unaccounted for. Per the germline V gene, SGHTA is the CDR1 and FQGNSA is the CDR2. The CDR3 measures 16 amino acids from cysteine to phenylalanine. Of the read, only the CDR3 DNA is kept; its 48 bases are in frame from base 1. The reference TRBV7-2 and TRBJ1-4 proteins fill in what lies around the CDR3, so the full variable domain reads GAGVSQSPSNKVTEKGKDVELRCDPISGHTALYWYRQSLGQGLEFLIYFQGNSAPDKSGLPSDRFSAERTGGSVSTLTIQRTQQEDSAVYLCASSFRQGATNEKLFFGSGTQLSVL.